This T cell receptor (beta chain) was identified in a study of blood T cell repertoires in COVID-19. About the research overall: In each case, the material was cDNA or gDNA derived from T cells, B-cell-depleted T cells, or PBMCs.

This clone was seen a handful of times. The CDR3 runs 16 residues. Germline V gives CDR1 MNHEY, CDR2 SMNVEV (reference sequence). The ends lost 3 bases at V and 7 bases at J; junction bases unmatched: 13. Original analysis: The assay estimated nucleated cells by amplifying reference gene primers. Sequenced by immunoSEQ multiplex PCR; TCRdb stores in-frame clones only, minus some. The V and J calls and clone size were taken over from that table, and D and trimming were inferred from the DNA. The data show 150,000 to 200,000 clones, about 78% seen once. The chain employs TRBV27 and TRBJ2-7, with 9 bases aligning to TRBD2. The clonotype was recovered from a woman between 50 and 59 years old who had recovered from COVID-19. The sequenced material came from PBMCs or T cells enriched from blood (not recorded which). CDR3: CASSFGGAGGQAEQYF. CDR3 DNA: TGTGCCAGCAGTTTTGGGGGTGCGGGGGGGCAAGCTGAGCAGTACTTC.